Below, 20 T cell receptor beta chains from the same sample are listed, as sequenced in a study of graft-versus-host responses after intestinal transplantation. Libraries were prepared by immunoSEQ multiplex PCR; TCRdb keeps only in-frame clonotypes and omits some of them. This sample carries tens of thousands of clones, more than 85% of them seen once, and the ten largest clones take over 0.4%. No antigen has been identified for these receptors. The sequencing here drew on unstimulated CD8+ T cells sorted from spleen or lymph node cells, taken before intestinal transplant. The receptors come from a human donor who received an intestinal transplant.

The rearrangement links TRBV7-9 to TRBJ2-1; the D is unclear. CDR1 and CDR2 from the germline V gene are SEHNR and FQNEAQ (reference sequence). V shed 4 bases and J shed 4 bases, with 8 bases lying between them. The CDR3 is 13 residues long. CDR3 coding DNA: TGTGCCAGCAGCTCGTTATTATACAATGAGCAGTTCTTC. Translating gives CASSSLLYNEQFF.

This clone has only one observation. V is TRBV6-6 and J is TRBJ2-7; 7 nucleotides match TRBD1. The J segment lost 0 bases and the V segment lost 6 bases, leaving 8 bases of the junction unmatched. The CDR3 extends over 15 amino acids. The germline V gene encodes CDR1 MNHNY and CDR2 SVGAGI (reference sequence). The CDR3 spells CASSPLTGSSYEQYF. DNA of the CDR3: TGTGCCAGCAGCCCCCTGACAGGGAGCTCCTACGAGCAGTACTTC.

The chain combines TRBV7-9 with TRBJ1-2, with TRBD1 as a possible D gene (6 bases). Germline V CDR1 and CDR2: SEHNR, FQNEAQ (reference sequence). The CDR3 totals 14 residues. The V gene lost 4 bases and the J gene lost 6 bases, with 15 bases spanning the gap. The CDR3 sequence: CASSSGSGVNGYTF. CDR3 nucleotide sequence: TGTGCCAGCAGCTCGGGGTCAGGGGTGAATGGCTACACCTTC.

The chain has TRBV7-9 and TRBJ2-1, with D hard to call. The CDR3 contains 17 residues. V dropped 5 bases and J dropped 3 bases, with 20 bases sitting between them. Germline V gives CDR1 SEHNR, CDR2 FQNEAQ (reference sequence). The CDR3 here is CASSDPLHAAVYNEQFF. The DNA for the CDR3 is TGTGCCAGCAGCGACCCCTTGCACGCGGCAGTCTACAATGAGCAGTTCTTC. Together with reference TRBV7-9 and TRBJ2-1, the CDR3 gives the full variable domain: DTGVSQNPRHKITKRGQNVTFRCDPISEHNRLYWYRQTLGQGPEFLTYFQNEAQLEKSRLLSDRFSAERPKGSFSTLEIQRTEQGDSAMYLCASSDPLHAAVYNEQFFGPGTRLTVL.

The V gene is TRBV30, the J gene TRBJ1-3, with 8 bases that match TRBD1. Germline V gives CDR1 GTSNPN, CDR2 SVGIG (reference sequence). With V trimmed by 1 base and J by 4 bases, 3 bases remained unmatched. The CDR3 totals 14 residues. CDR3 bases: TGTGCCTGGAGTGCTGGGACAGGCGGAAACACCATATATTTT. This encodes CAWSAGTGGNTIYF.

This chain joins TRBV6-4 and TRBJ2-6, with D possibly TRBD1 on 8 matching bases. The germline V and J ends were trimmed by 3 bases and 4 bases, with 13 bases remaining between them. The CDR3 loop spans 16 amino acids. Germline-derived CDR1 and CDR2 are MRHNA and SNTAGT. The CDR3 here is CASSEQGGSGANVLTF. The DNA for the CDR3 is TGTGCCAGCAGTGAACAGGGGGGGTCCGGGGCCAACGTCCTGACTTTC.

This clone was found once. In nucleotides, the CDR3 is TGTGCCAGCAGCTTAAGCCCTAGCGGGGGCACAGATACGCAGTATTTT. Amino acid sequence: CASSLSPSGGTDTQYF. V and J are TRBV7-3 and TRBJ2-3, with TRBD2 matching over 9 bases. The CDR3 is 16 amino acids. CDR1 is SGHTA and CDR2 is FQGTGA in the germline V gene. J lost 1 base, V lost 1 base, and 3 bases had no gene match.

This chain connects TRBV28 to TRBJ1-5; TRBD1 matches 8 bases. V shed 3 bases, J shed 5 bases, and the junction held 9 bases outside the gene matches. This CDR3 has 16 residues. Germline V CDR1 and CDR2: MDHEN, SYDVKM. The CDR3 reads CASSFPGQAGHQPQHF. DNA for the CDR3: TGTGCCAGCAGTTTTCCGGGACAGGCTGGCCATCAGCCCCAGCATTTT.

The chain couples TRBV7-9 to TRBJ2-7; possibly TRBD2 for D (5 bases). With 4 bases removed from V and 6 bases from J, the gap between germline ends came to 10 bases. This CDR3 is 12 amino acids long. The germline V gene encodes CDR1 SEHNR and CDR2 FQNEAQ (reference sequence). The CDR3 region is CASSWVSGEQYF. Written as DNA, the CDR3 is TGTGCCAGCAGCTGGGTCAGCGGCGAGCAGTACTTC. The entire variable domain, with the rest obtained from reference TRBV7-9 and TRBJ2-7, is as follows: DTGVSQNPRHKITKRGQNVTFRCDPISEHNRLYWYRQTLGQGPEFLTYFQNEAQLEKSRLLSDRFSAERPKGSFSTLEIQRTEQGDSAMYLCASSWVSGEQYFGPGTRLTVT.

The gene calls are TRBV29-1 and TRBJ2-7; 7 nucleotides match TRBD1. This CDR3 is built from 12 residues. Germline V lookup: CDR1 SQVTM, CDR2 ANQGSEA. V gave up 7 bases and J gave up 3 bases; unmatched junction bases: 6. CDR3 residues: CSARDSDYEQYF. The CDR3 nucleotides are TGCAGCGCACGGGACAGCGACTACGAGCAGTACTTC.

The gene calls are TRBV9 and TRBJ1-4, with a weak D call TRBD1 (5 bases). V gave up 0 bases and J gave up 8 bases, with 14 bases separating them. In germline, CDR1 is SGDLS, CDR2 YYNGEE. This CDR3 is 15 amino acids long. The CDR3 bases are TGTGCCAGCAGCGTAGGTCAAGGGGTTTGGGAAAAACTGTTTTTT. Its translation is CASSVGQGVWEKLFF.

The chain has TRBV4-1 and TRBJ2-5, with 7 nucleotides matching TRBD2. The CDR3 is 17 amino acids. Trimming cost V 1 base and J 2 bases; bases outside gene matches: 10. Germline assignment: CDR1 MGHRA and CDR2 YSYEKL. CDR3 sequence reads: CASSQVGVGGGQETQYF. The CDR3, as DNA: TGCGCCAGCAGCCAAGTCGGCGTGGGCGGGGGACAAGAGACCCAGTACTTC.

The rearrangement joins TRBV28 to TRBJ2-1; 10 nucleotides agree with TRBD2. CDR3 length: 15 residues. After removal of 6 bases from V and 7 bases from J, the junction contained 9 bases not matched to a gene. Germline-derived CDR1 and CDR2 are MDHEN and SYDVKM. CDR3 amino acids: CASREAGGPGNEQFF. Here the CDR3 DNA reads TGTGCCAGCAGGGAAGCGGGAGGGCCGGGTAATGAGCAGTTCTTC.

The rearrangement joins TRBV13 to TRBJ2-1; 13 bases agree with TRBD2. Germline CDR1 is PRHDT and CDR2 is FYEKMQ (reference sequence). The CDR3 extends over 16 amino acids. The ends lost 4 bases at V and 10 bases at J; junction bases unmatched: 10. This CDR3 reads CASSSFTSGGAGEQFF. CDR3 DNA: TGTGCCAGCAGCTCCTTCACTAGCGGGGGGGCGGGGGAGCAGTTCTTC.

This clone was detected only once. The rearrangement links TRBV15 to TRBJ2-2; D is perhaps TRBD1 (6 bases). With 1 base removed from V and 4 bases from J, the gap between germline ends came to 16 bases. CDR1 is LNHNV and CDR2 is YYDKDF in the germline V gene (reference sequence). The CDR3 length is 17 residues. CDR3 in DNA: TGTGCCACCAGCAGAGTGGGGAGACAGGAAGTCACCGGGGAGCTGTTTTTT. Residues: CATSRVGRQEVTGELFF.

This chain connects TRBV9 to TRBJ2-7; 10 nucleotides match TRBD2. V shed 0 bases, J shed 4 bases, and the junction held 4 bases outside the gene matches. CDR3 length: 15 amino acids. Per the germline V gene, CDR1 is SGDLS and CDR2 is YYNGEE. The CDR3 spells CASSVAASGGYEQYF. The CDR3 DNA reads as TGTGCCAGCAGCGTAGCGGCTAGCGGGGGTTACGAGCAGTACTTC. Together with reference TRBV9 and TRBJ2-7, the CDR3 gives the full variable domain: DSGVTQTPKHLITATGQRVTLRCSPRSGDLSVYWYQQSLDQGLQFLIQYYNGEERAKGNILERFSAQQFPDLHSELNLSSLELGDSALYFCASSVAASGGYEQYFGPGTRLTVT.

The chain carries TRBV4-3 and TRBJ2-1; no clear D. The germline V gene encodes CDR1 LGHNA and CDR2 YSLEER. V dropped 0 bases and J dropped 4 bases, with 7 bases sitting between them. CDR3 length equals 14 residues. The CDR3 spells CASSQDSQYNEQFF. The CDR3 region has the DNA TGCGCCAGCAGCCAAGATAGTCAATACAATGAGCAGTTCTTC.

The table lists this clone with a few counts. The V call is TRBV2, the J call TRBJ2-7; 11 positions agree with TRBD2. CDR3 length: 16 amino acids. The J segment lost 4 bases and the V segment lost 5 bases, leaving 10 bases of the junction unmatched. Germline assignment: CDR1 SNHLY and CDR2 FYNNEI. The DNA for the CDR3 is TGTGCCAGCAGTCGACGCACTAGCGGGAGTGAATACGAGCAGTACTTC. As protein: CASSRRTSGSEYEQYF.

The chain has TRBV4-3 and TRBJ1-5; D is undetermined. V lost 0 bases and J 6 bases, leaving 6 bases between the germline ends. The CDR3 loop spans 13 amino acids. Germline V gene lookup returns CDR1 LGHNA and CDR2 YSLEER. Written as DNA, the CDR3 is TGCGCCAGCAGCCAAGATCCCGGTCAGCCCCAGCATTTT. Protein product: CASSQDPGQPQHF.

The chain links TRBV19 to TRBJ2-3, with a tentative D call TRBD2 (6 bases). The germline gives CDR1 LNHDA, CDR2 SQIVND (reference sequence). CDR3 length: 14 residues. The V gene lost 4 bases and the J gene lost 0 bases, with 8 bases spanning the gap. CDR3 DNA: TGTGCCAGTAGTACCGGGACTAGCACAGATACGCAGTATTTT. Its protein is CASSTGTSTDTQYF.